The TCR beta chain described here comes from a study of spatial heterogeneity in lung cancer. Study results and caveats: Counts for ubiquitous and regional expanded TCRs went along with ubiquitous and regional nonsynonymous mutations, respectively. Counts that tracked tumor mutation counts were those of expanded intratumoral alpha and beta TCRs.

By sample share, this clonotype is medium-sized. Its antigen is as yet unknown. Single TCR cDNA molecules each had their own unique molecular identifier. TCRdb reanalysed the 5' RACE reads using MiXCR and keeps one entry per CDR3 protein. The sample contains approximately 1,900 distinct CDR3 sequences, more than 4.5% of which appear only once. The CDR3 extends over 13 amino acids. With 5 bases clipped from V and 5 bases from J, the junction kept 5 bases outside the gene matches. The germline V gene has CDR1 MDHEN and CDR2 SYDVKM. Time point given: sample taken at primary tumor resection. Tumor, nontumor lung or frozen PBMC supplied whole RNA that was sequenced unsorted.

The source material was lung tumor tissue, sampled at surgery. The chain links TRBV28 to TRBJ2-7; 8 nucleotides match TRBD2. The clonotype originates from a male donor with early-stage non-small cell lung cancer. CDR3 loop: CASSVAGGNEQYF. CDR3 sequence (DNA): TGTGCCAGCAGTGTGGCGGGGGGCAACGAGCAGTACTTC.